The clone carrying this TCR beta chain was found a few times. Its antigen is undetermined. The data are from a study of T cell responses to AZD1222 COVID-19 vaccine. The table came from immunoSEQ multiplex PCR; TCRdb's copy has only in-frame clones and leaves some out. The profile covers 60,000 or so clones, with 70% to 85% appearing a single time and about 19% taken by the ten largest. The CDR3 covers 13 residues. Trimming took off 10 bases at V and 12 bases at J, with 21 bases between the two ends. Germline V gene data show CDR1 as MDHEN and CDR2 as SYDVKM. Points from the study as a whole: Females outnumbered males among donors, who were mostly white British; clonal diversity was possibly underestimated. The peak T cell response came first, and repertoires were sampled only after it. Mapped onto spike, vaccine-associated CD4 TCRs spanned it and were dominant at 160-218 and 743-854. It was only a handful of AZD1222 recipients who were seropositive at baseline.

The rearrangement links TRBV28 to TRBJ1-4; weak D call: TRBD1 (6 bases). The receptor comes from an adult in good health. Sequencing used peripheral blood, obtained on day 0 of AZD1222 vaccination. For the CDR3, the DNA is TGTGCCACCAGGACAGCTTCTGTGGGGCAACTGTTTTTT. Translated: CATRTASVGQLFF.